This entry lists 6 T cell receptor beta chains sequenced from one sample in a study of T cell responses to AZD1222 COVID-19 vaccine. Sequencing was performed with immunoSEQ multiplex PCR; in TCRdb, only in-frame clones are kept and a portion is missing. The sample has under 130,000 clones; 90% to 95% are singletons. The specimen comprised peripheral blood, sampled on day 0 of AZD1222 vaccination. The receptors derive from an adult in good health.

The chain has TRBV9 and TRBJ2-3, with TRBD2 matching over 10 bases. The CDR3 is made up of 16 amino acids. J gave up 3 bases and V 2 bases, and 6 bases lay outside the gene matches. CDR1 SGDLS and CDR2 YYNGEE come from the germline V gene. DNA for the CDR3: TGTGCCAGCAGCGTCAGAGATAGCGGGGGGACAGATACGCAGTATTTT. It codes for CASSVRDSGGTDTQYF.

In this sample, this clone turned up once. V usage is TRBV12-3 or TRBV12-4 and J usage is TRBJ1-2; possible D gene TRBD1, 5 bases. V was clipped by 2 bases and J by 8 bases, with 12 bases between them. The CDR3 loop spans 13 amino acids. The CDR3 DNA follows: TGTGCCAGCAGTTTATTTCCAGGGAGCGGCTACACCTTC. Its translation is CASSLFPGSGYTF.

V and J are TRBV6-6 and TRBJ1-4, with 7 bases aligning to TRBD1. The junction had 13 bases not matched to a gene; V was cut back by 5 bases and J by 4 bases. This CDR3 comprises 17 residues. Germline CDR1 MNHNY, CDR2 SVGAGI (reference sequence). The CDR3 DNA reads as TGTGCCAGCAGTCACCTCTTTACCGGGACAGTTAATGAAAAACTGTTTTTT. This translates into CASSHLFTGTVNEKLFF.

The CDR3: CASSRDAPRISYEQYF. The DNA of the CDR3 is TGTGCCAGCAGTCGAGACGCCCCCCGAATCTCCTACGAGCAGTACTTC. The chain carries TRBV2 and TRBJ2-7; D unresolved. CDR3 size: 16 residues. Germline CDR1 and CDR2: SNHLY and FYNNEI. The V end lost 5 bases, the J end lost 0 bases, and 17 bases lay between the germline ends.

CDR3 amino acids: CASSLPGQNTEAFF. CDR3 bases: TGTGCCAGCAGCTTACCGGGACAGAACACTGAAGCTTTCTTT. V gene TRBV7-9 combines with J gene TRBJ1-1; D may be TRBD1 (6 bases). Trimming took off 2 bases at V and 1 base at J, with 8 bases between the two ends. CDR1 is SEHNR and CDR2 is FQNEAQ in the germline V gene (reference sequence). The CDR3 consists of 14 residues.

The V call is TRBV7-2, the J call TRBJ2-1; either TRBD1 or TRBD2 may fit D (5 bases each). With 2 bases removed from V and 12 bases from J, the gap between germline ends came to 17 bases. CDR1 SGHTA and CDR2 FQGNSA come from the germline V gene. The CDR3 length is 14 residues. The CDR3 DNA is TGTGCCAGCAGCTTACTGGGACCCGGATTATGGCAGTTCTTC. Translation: CASSLLGPGLWQFF. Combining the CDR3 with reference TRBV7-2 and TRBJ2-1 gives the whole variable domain GAGVSQSPSNKVTEKGKDVELRCDPISGHTALYWYRQSLGQGLEFLIYFQGNSAPDKSGLPSDRFSAERTGGSVSTLTIQRTQQEDSAVYLCASSLLGPGLWQFFGPGTRLTVL.